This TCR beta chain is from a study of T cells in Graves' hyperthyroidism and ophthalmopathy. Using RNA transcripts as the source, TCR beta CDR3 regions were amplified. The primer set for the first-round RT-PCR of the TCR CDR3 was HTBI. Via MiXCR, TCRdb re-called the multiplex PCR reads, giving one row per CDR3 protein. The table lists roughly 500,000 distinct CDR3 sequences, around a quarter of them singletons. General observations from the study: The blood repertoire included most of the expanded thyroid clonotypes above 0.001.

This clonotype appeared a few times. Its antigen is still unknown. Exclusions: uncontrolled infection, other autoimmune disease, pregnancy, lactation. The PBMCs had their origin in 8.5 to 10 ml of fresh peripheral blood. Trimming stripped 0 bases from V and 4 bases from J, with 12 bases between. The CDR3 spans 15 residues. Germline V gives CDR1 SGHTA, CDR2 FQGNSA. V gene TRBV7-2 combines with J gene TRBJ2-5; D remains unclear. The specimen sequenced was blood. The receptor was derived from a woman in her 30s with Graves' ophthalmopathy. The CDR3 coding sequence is TGTGCCAGCAGCTTAGCTTTCTCTAATGGAGAGACCCAGTACTTC. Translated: CASSLAFSNGETQYF.